This T cell receptor beta chain was recorded in a study of T cell repertoires in cytomegalovirus infection (dated by TCRdb to 2018 to 2020). For the wider study: The peptide stimulations were aimed at well-studied HLA-B-restricted epitopes as well as recently identified HLA-C-restricted CMV epitopes, whose presentation resists viral immunomodulation. Donor HLA type was relevant to the analysis, as public TCR beta signatures indicated carriage of CMV infection together with the matching HLA type. Overall study results and their limits: The ex vivo response was dominated by HLA-C-restricted CMV-specific TCR beta clonotypes, which also provided the single most frequent clonotype in two of eight donors. In both this cohort and an independent cohort of under 450 donors, the cumulative frequency of public TCR beta family members distinguished carriers of CMV infection plus the relevant HLA type.

The treatment or condition label here, explained by the study, means: in vitro stimulation with specific CMV peptide epitopes to enrich CMV-specific T cells. The instrument given in TCRdb is Illumina HiSeq 1500. In-frame beta chains were kept once TCRdb had trimmed the public reads at Q25 with fastp and called clones with MiXCR. Entries are consolidated by CDR3 protein sequence, retaining the most common genes and DNA. The table for this sample lists about 900,000 distinct CDR3 sequences; around a third of them were counted only once. The ten largest make up more than 13% of the sample. This clonotype was seen a handful of times. Its antigen remains unidentified. No much larger clone is present one base from it, and per-base qualities are unavailable. This clonotype was obtained from a human donor in good health (CMV status not recorded). Some clones in this sample may be carry-over from other donors' samples. The sequencing used cultured CD8+ T cells from PBMCs, collected from culture after CMV antigen stimulation.

The CDR3: CASSLPPYEQYV. The DNA is TGTGCCAGCAGTTTGCCACCCTACGAGCAGTACGTC. Recombination linked TRBV28 to TRBJ2-7; the D gene identity is not certain. According to the germline V gene, CDR1 reads MDHEN and CDR2 reads SYDVKM. Counted from cysteine to valine, this CDR3 has 12 amino acids. Only the CDR3 region is kept as DNA, spanning 36 bases read in frame from base 1. The germline ends are 5 bases apart after V is trimmed by 3 bases and J by 2 bases.